This T cell receptor (beta chain) is drawn from a study of T cell responses to AZD1222 COVID-19 vaccine. Study overall: Pooling of second doses given at about 4 or about 12 weeks was done. General observations from the study: Only a handful of people who got AZD1222 tested seropositive at baseline. Donors were chiefly white British, with a greater number of females, and clonal diversity was perhaps underestimated. Regions 160-218 and 743-854 held dominance among vaccine-associated CD4 TCRs, which spanned spike.

This table comes from immunoSEQ multiplex PCR, and its TCRdb copy is limited to in-frame clones, with some not included. This sample yields about 120,000 clones, of which about 90% are seen a single time; 5.4% belongs to the top ten. V was cut by 0 bases and J by 2 bases, with 9 bases left in between. Germline V CDR1 and CDR2: SGHRS, YFSETQ. This CDR3 has 15 amino acids. This clone occurred once. Its antigen is undetermined. Sequencing was performed on peripheral blood, taken on day 0 of AZD1222 vaccination. The rearrangement uses TRBV5-1 and TRBJ2-1; a weak D match, TRBD1 (6 bases). This receptor was taken from an adult in good health. The CDR3, as DNA: TGCGCCAGCAGCTTGGTGGCAGGGGCCTACAATGAGCAGTTCTTC. Its protein product is CASSLVAGAYNEQFF.